This T cell receptor (beta chain) was captured by sequencing in a study of T cells after yellow fever vaccination (dated by TCRdb to about 2019). As for the study more broadly: The SMART-Seq v4 Ultra Low Input RNA kit was used to prepare libraries from fractions with low cell numbers. To track T-cell clones before and after primary and booster YFV17D yellow fever vaccination, bulk TCR alpha and beta repertoires were sequenced longitudinally. Two healthy male donors made up the cohort, one aged 18 to 30 years and the other aged 30 to 40 years. Blood was drawn at multiple timepoints before and after primary and secondary immunization, with bulk PBMC replicates and cell subsets isolated.

V lost 4 bases and J lost 6 bases, and the count of bases not matched to a germline gene is 6. CDR3 length: 14 amino acids, cysteine to phenylalanine. CDR3 DNA only is kept here, 42 bases in frame from base 1. CDR1 is given as SGHRS and CDR2 as YFSETQ, both from the germline V gene. The intended sense of this specimen's treatment or condition label: live attenuated yellow fever vaccine strain. At every blood-draw timepoint, two biological replicates of bulk PBMCs were collected. PBMCs were isolated from peripheral blood using a standard Ficoll-Paque protocol. RNA was extracted with TriZol from bulk PBMCs, CD4 and CD8 fractions, and dextramer-positive and dextramer-negative fractions. TCRdb lists the instrument as Illumina NovaSeq 6000. TCR cDNA was made using 5'RACE template switching, a step that added a universal primer site and unique molecular identifiers. Priming of cDNA synthesis was performed from both the TCR alpha and TCR beta constant segments. Library amplification involved two PCR steps, and the second step added sample barcodes and sequencing adapters. Sequencing of libraries was done on Illumina HiSeq 2500 (2x100 bp) or NovaSeq (2x150 bp). On the authors' methods: MIGEC handled demultiplexing of reads and collapsing into UMI consensus sequences, while MiXCR performed V(D)J alignment. Vaccine-responding clonotypes were defined with edgeR using replicate PBMC samples, requiring FDR below 0.01 and a log2 fold change above 5 up to day 15. Each bulk clonotype received a CD4 or CD8 identity based on whether the sequenced CD4 or CD8 repertoire contained that clonotype at higher abundance. The public reads were run again by TCRdb, first through fastp at Q25 and then through MiXCR, and only productive beta chains were kept. Identical CDR3 proteins give one entry, which carries the most common genes and DNA. The V and J calls reflect TCRdb's pipeline rather than the authors' work. In all, the sample holds approximately 330,000 distinct CDR3 sequences, and about 4% of those were seen once. The ten largest make up 20% to 25% of the sample.

In the case of this clonotype: Its antigen is currently not known. No qualities accompany the bases; no much larger clone lies one base away.

Study-wide findings and limitations: A small fraction of clonotypes showed up in both the CD4 and CD8 compartments, probably as a result of convergent recombination. Compared with the primary T-cell response, the secondary T-cell response was faster but weaker, reaching its peak on day 5 rather than on day 15. FACS-sorted repertoires could contain abundant contaminating clonotypes from the bulk population, so computational filtering was required. Because only a couple of donors were included in the study, the extent to which the findings can be generalized is limited. Most clones expanded after primary vaccination were re-detected after the booster (approximately 96% of CD4 and 88% of CD8), suggesting broad memory maintenance.

This sequence uses TRBV5-1 and TRBJ1-2; TRBD1 agrees with 10 junctional bases. Specimen: PBMCs, collected 5 days after the yellow fever booster vaccination. The receptor was isolated from a man younger than 35 who received the YFV17D yellow fever vaccine. For the CDR3, the sequence is CASSGRDRGHGYTF. The DNA reads as follows: TGCGCCAGCAGCGGGCGGGACAGGGGCCATGGCTACACCTTC.